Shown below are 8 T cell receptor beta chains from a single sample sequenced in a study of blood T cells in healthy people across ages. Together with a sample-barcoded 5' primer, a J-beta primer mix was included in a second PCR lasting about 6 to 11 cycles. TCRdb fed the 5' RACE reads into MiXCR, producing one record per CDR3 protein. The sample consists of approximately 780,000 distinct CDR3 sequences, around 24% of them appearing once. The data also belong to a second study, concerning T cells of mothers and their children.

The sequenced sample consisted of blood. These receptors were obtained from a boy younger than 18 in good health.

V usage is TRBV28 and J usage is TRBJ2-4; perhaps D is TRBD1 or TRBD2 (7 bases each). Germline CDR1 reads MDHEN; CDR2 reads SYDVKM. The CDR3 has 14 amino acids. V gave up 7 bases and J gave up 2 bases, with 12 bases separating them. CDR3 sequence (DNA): TGTGCCAGCACAGGGGGGGGGTCCAAAAACATTCAGTACTTC. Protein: CASTGGGSKNIQYF. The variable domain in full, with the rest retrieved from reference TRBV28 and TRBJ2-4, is DVKVTQSSRYLVKRTGEKVFLECVQDMDHENMFWYRQDPGLGLRLIYFSYDVKMKEKGDIPEGYSVSREKKERFSLILESASTNQTSMYLCASTGGGSKNIQYFGAGTRLSVL.

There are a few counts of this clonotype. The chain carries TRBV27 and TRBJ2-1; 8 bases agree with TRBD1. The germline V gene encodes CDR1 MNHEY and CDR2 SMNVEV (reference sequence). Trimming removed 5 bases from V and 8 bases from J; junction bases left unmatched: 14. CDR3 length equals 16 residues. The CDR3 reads CASSPGRAGGFDEQFF. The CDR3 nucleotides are TGTGCCAGCAGTCCCGGGCGAGCAGGGGGCTTTGATGAGCAGTTCTTC.

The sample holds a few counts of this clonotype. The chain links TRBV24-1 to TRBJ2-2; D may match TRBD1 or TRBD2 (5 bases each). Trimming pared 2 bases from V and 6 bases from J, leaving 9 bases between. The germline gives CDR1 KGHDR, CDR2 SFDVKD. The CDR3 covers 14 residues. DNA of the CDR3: TGTGCCACCAGTGATTCTAGGGGACCCGGGGAGCTGTTTTTT. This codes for CATSDSRGPGELFF.

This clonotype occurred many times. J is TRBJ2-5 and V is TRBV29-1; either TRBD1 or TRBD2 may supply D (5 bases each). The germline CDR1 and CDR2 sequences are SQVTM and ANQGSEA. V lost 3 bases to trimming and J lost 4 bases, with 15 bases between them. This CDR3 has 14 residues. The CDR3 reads CSVDGSRVGETQYF. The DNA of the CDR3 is TGCAGCGTTGATGGGAGCAGGGTGGGAGAGACCCAGTACTTC.

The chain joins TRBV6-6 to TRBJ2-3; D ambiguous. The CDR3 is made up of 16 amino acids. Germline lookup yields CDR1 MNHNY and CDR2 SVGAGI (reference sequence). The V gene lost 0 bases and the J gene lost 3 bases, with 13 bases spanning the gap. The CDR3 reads CASSYSSPVVTDTQYF. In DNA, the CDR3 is TGTGCCAGCAGTTACTCGTCTCCGGTAGTGACAGATACGCAGTATTTT.

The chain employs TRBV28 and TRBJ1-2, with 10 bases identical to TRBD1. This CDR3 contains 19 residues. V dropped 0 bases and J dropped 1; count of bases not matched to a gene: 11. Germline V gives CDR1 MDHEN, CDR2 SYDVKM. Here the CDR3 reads CASSLWAPRTGGFNYGYTF. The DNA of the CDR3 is TGTGCCAGCAGTTTATGGGCCCCCAGGACAGGGGGTTTTAACTATGGCTACACCTTC.

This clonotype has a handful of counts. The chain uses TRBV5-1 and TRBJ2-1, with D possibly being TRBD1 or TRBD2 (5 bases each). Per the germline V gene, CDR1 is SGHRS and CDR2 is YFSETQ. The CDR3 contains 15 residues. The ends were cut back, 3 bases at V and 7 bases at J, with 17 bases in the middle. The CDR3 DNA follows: TGCGCCAGCAGCTCGGAGGTATCTCAGGGAAATGAGCAGTTCTTC. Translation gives CASSSEVSQGNEQFF.

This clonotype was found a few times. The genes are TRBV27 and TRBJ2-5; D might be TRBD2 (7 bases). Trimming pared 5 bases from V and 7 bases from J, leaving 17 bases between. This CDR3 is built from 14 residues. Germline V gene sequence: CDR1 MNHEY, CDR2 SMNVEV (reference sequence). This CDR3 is CASSGSTGGPTQYF. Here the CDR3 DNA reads TGTGCCAGCAGTGGCTCGACCGGGGGGCCGACCCAGTACTTC.